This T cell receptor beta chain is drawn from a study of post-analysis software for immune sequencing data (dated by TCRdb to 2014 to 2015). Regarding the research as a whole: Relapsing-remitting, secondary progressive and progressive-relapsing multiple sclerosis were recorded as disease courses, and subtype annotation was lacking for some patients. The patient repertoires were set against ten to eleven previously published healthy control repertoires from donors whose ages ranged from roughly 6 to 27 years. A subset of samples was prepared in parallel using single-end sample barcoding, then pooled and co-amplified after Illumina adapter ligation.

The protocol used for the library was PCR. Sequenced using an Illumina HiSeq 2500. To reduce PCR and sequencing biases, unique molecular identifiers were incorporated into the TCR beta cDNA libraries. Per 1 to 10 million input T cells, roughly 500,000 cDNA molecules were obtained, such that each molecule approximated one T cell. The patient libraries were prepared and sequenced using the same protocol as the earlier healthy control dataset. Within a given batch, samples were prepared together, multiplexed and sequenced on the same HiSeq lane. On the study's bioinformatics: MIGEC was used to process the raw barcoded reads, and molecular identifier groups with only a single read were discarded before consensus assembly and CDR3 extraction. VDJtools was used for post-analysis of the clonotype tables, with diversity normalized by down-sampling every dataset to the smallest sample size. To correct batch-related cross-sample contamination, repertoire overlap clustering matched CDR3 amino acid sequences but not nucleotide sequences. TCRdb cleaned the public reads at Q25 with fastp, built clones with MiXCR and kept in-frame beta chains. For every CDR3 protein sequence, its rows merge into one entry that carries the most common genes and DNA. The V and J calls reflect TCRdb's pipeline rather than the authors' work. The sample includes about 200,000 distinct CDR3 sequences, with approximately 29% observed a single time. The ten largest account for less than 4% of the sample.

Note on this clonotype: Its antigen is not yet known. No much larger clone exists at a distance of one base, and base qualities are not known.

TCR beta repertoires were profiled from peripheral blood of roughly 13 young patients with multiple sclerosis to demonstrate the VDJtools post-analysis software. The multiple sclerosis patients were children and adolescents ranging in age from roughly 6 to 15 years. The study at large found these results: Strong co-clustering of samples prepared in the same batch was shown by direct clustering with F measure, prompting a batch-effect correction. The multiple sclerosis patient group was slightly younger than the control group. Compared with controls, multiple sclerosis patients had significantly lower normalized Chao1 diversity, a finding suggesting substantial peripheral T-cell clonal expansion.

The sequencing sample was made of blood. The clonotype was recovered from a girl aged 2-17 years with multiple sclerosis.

CDR3 region: CSANERGDEQFF. The sequenced DNA: TGCAGTGCAAACGAGCGGGGGGATGAGCAGTTCTTC. The sequence joins TRBV20-1 to TRBJ2-1; a stretch of 9 junction bases matches TRBD2. In the germline V gene (reference sequence), CDR1 corresponds to DFQATT and CDR2 to SNEGSKA. Taken from cysteine to phenylalanine, the CDR3 has 12 residues. Of the read, only the CDR3 DNA is kept; its 36 bases are in frame from base 1. From V the trimming removes 6 bases and from J it removes 8 bases, while the gene matches leave 5 bases of the junction unaccounted for.